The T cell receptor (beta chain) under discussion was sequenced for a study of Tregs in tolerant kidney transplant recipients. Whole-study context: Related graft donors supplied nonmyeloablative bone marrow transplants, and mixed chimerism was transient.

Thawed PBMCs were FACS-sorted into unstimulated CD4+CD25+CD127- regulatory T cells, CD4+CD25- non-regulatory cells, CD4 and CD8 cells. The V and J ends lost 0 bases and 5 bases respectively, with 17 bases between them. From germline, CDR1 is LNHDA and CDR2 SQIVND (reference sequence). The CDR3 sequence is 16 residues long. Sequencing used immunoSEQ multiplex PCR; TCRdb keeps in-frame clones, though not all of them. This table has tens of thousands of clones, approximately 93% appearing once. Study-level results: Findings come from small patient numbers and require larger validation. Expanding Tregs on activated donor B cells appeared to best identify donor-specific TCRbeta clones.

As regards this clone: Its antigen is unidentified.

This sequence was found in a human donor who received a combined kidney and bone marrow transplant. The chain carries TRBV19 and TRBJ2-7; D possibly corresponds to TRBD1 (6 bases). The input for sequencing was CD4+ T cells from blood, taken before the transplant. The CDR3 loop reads CASSIDPIRTANEQYF. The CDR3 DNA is TGTGCCAGTAGTATAGATCCTATAAGGACAGCCAACGAGCAGTACTTC.